The 13 T cell receptor beta chains presented below share a single source sample, sequenced in a study of blood T cell repertoires in COVID-19. Assay: immunoSEQ multiplex PCR; the TCRdb copy retains only in-frame clones and omits some. This sample has under 200,000 clones; 86% occur once, and the top ten carry around 0.99%. The sequenced sample was peripheral blood. The receptors derive from a young man with acute or convalescent COVID-19.

The rearrangement links TRBV6-2 or TRBV6-3 to TRBJ2-7; D is possibly TRBD2 (6 bases). The V end lost 5 bases, the J end lost 3 bases, and 14 bases lay between the germline ends. CDR1 and CDR2 (germline): MNHEY, SVGEGT. The CDR3 consists of 14 residues. The CDR3 region is CASSTGTGGYEQYF. Here the CDR3 DNA reads TGTGCCAGCAGTACCGGGACCGGGGGCTACGAGCAGTACTTC.

V is TRBV5-4 and J is TRBJ2-1; no definite D call. V was shortened by 4 bases and J by 7 bases, with 6 bases between the two germline ends. This CDR3 has 11 residues. The germline gives CDR1 SGHNT, CDR2 YYREEE (reference sequence). The CDR3 protein is CASSARNEQFF. Here the CDR3 DNA reads TGTGCCAGCAGCGCCAGGAATGAGCAGTTCTTC.

The chain combines TRBV7-2 with TRBJ2-5; 11 bases are shared with TRBD2. J gave up 2 bases and V 5 bases, and 1 base lay outside the gene matches. Germline lookup yields CDR1 SGHTA and CDR2 FQGNSA. This CDR3 has 14 residues. CDR3 DNA: TGTGCCAGCAGCGCTAGCGGGGGGCAAGAGACCCAGTACTTC. The encoded protein is CASSASGGQETQYF. Together with reference TRBV7-2 and TRBJ2-5, the CDR3 gives the full variable domain: GAGVSQSPSNKVTEKGKDVELRCDPISGHTALYWYRQSLGQGLEFLIYFQGNSAPDKSGLPSDRFSAERTGGSVSTLTIQRTQQEDSAVYLCASSASGGQETQYFGPGTRLLVL.

V is TRBV6-2 or TRBV6-3 and J is TRBJ1-5; the match to TRBD1 covers 10 bases. V dropped 5 bases and J dropped 6; count of bases not matched to a gene: 7. Germline CDR1 MNHEY, CDR2 SVGEGT. The CDR3 sequence is 15 residues long. This chain's CDR3 is CASSGRQGAFQPQHF. The CDR3 region has the DNA TGTGCCAGCAGTGGAAGACAGGGGGCTTTTCAGCCCCAGCATTTT.

Note on this clone: One end of the junction does not line up with germline, which may come from a read error. The chain uses TRBV29-1 and TRBJ2-1; TRBD1 matches 7 bases. CDR3 length: 13 amino acids. Germline V CDR1 and CDR2: SQVTM, ANQGSEA. The CDR3 sequence is CSAETGDNGEQFF. The CDR3 DNA reads TGCAGCGCTGAAACAGGGGACAACGGTGAGCAGTTCTTC.

The chain links TRBV30 to TRBJ2-5; 7 bases are a match to TRBD2. The CDR3 extends over 12 amino acids. In germline, CDR1 is GTSNPN, CDR2 SVGIG (reference sequence). V lost 2 bases and J lost 5; bases outside the gene matches: 2. CDR3 in DNA: TGTGCCTGGAGTAGCGGGGCTGAGACCCAGTACTTC. Protein product: CAWSSGAETQYF.

This clone has a handful of counts. The J gene is TRBJ1-2, the V gene TRBV7-9, with TRBD1 matching over 11 bases. V shed 5 bases and J 4 bases; nucleotides not matched to a gene: 6. The CDR3 runs 15 residues. The germline CDR1 and CDR2 sequences are SEHNR and FQNEAQ (reference sequence). The CDR3 coding sequence is TGTGCCAGCAGCCAATCGGGACAGGGGGGCTATGGCTACACCTTC. It specifies CASSQSGQGGYGYTF.

V is TRBV7-9 and J is TRBJ1-1; unclear D gene. Trimming left V 7 bases short and J 0 bases short, with 9 bases between. The CDR3 spans 13 residues. Looked up from germline, CDR1 is SEHNR and CDR2 is FQNEAQ (reference sequence). Here the CDR3 DNA reads TGTGCCAGCACCTTCCAATTGAACACTGAAGCTTTCTTT. It yields the protein CASTFQLNTEAFF.

The J gene is TRBJ1-5, the V gene TRBV7-9; D remains unclear. The V and J ends lost 5 bases and 9 bases respectively, with 20 bases between them. CDR3 length: 15 residues. From germline, CDR1 is SEHNR and CDR2 FQNEAQ (reference sequence). CDR3 coding DNA: TGTGCCAGCAGCAACATTCCTACAGCGCGGGGGCCCCAGCATTTT. The encoded protein is CASSNIPTARGPQHF.

V usage is TRBV28 and J usage is TRBJ1-2; 12 nucleotides align to TRBD1. Germline CDR1 reads MDHEN; CDR2 reads SYDVKM. The CDR3 is made up of 16 amino acids. V gave up 5 bases and J gave up 8 bases; unmatched junction bases: 12. As DNA, the CDR3 is TGTGCCAGCAGTCCCTGGGACAGGGGGCCGCAGAGGGGCTACACCTTC. It is translated as CASSPWDRGPQRGYTF.

The rearrangement joins TRBV2 to TRBJ1-6, with 7 positions matching TRBD1. The germline CDR1 and CDR2 sequences are SNHLY and FYNNEI. The CDR3 length is 14 residues. J gave up 7 bases and V 8 bases, and 8 bases lay outside the gene matches. The CDR3 spells CASFGTDLNSPLHF. The CDR3 DNA reads as TGTGCCAGCTTCGGGACAGACCTAAATTCACCCCTCCACTTT.

This clone was recorded only once. The chain combines TRBV27 with TRBJ1-1, with D unresolved. From germline, CDR1 is MNHEY and CDR2 SMNVEV (reference sequence). V was pared by 2 bases and J by 3 bases, with 13 bases between. This CDR3 is built from 15 residues. Here the CDR3 reads CASSLKIPDYTEAFF. The CDR3, as DNA: TGTGCCAGCAGTTTAAAGATACCAGATTACACTGAAGCTTTCTTT.

There are a few counts of this clone. J is TRBJ1-5 and V is TRBV30; TRBD1 matches at 8 bases. The J segment lost 0 bases and the V segment lost 2 bases, leaving 6 bases of the junction unmatched. The CDR3 has 16 amino acids. From germline, CDR1 is GTSNPN and CDR2 SVGIG (reference sequence). CDR3 sequence reads: CAWSNNRGYSNQPQHF. The CDR3 region has the DNA TGTGCCTGGAGTAACAACAGGGGGTATAGCAATCAGCCCCAGCATTTT. The whole variable domain, remainder taken from reference TRBV30 and TRBJ1-5, is SQTIHQWPATLVQPVGSPLSLECTVEGTSNPNLYWYRQAAGRGLQLLFYSVGIGQISSEVPQNLSASRPQDRQFILSSKKLLLSDSGFYLCAWSNNRGYSNQPQHFGDGTRLSIL.